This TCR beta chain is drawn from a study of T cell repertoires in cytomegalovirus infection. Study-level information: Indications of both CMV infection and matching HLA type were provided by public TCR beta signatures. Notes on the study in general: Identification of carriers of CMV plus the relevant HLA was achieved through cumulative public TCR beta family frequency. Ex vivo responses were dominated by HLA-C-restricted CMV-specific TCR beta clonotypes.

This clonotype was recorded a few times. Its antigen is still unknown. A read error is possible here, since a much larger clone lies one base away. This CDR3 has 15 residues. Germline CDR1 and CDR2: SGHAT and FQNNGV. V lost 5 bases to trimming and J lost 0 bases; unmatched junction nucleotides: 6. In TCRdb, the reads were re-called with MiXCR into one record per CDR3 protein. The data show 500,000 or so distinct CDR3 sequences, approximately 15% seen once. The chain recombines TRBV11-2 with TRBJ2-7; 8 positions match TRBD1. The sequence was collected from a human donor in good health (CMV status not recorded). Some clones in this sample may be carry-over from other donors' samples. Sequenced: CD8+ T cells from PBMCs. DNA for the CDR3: TGTGCCAGCAGCGCCCCGGGACAGGTCTCCTACGAGCAGTACTTC. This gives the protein CASSAPGQVSYEQYF.